The next 20 T cell receptor beta chains were all read from a single sample in a study of OX40 agonist ivuxolimab in advanced cancers. Repertoires were generated with immunoSEQ multiplex PCR, while TCRdb's copy carries only in-frame clones and drops some. Among about 64,000 clones listed, around 89% were seen once. The specimen was CD4+ or CD8+ T cells sorted from blood, collected in a trial of the OX40 agonist ivuxolimab. These receptor sequences come from an adult with an advanced solid tumor such as melanoma, head and neck, liver or kidney cancer.

The gene calls are TRBV19 and TRBJ2-6; 7 nucleotides line up with TRBD1. Trimming at V came to 4 bases and at J to 0 bases, leaving 9 bases not matched to a gene. This CDR3 is 18 amino acids long. Germline assignment: CDR1 LNHDA and CDR2 SQIVND (reference sequence). The CDR3 bases are TGTGCCAGTAGTAGTCCGGGACAGCCTTACTCTGGGGCCAACGTCCTGACTTTC. Its translation: CASSSPGQPYSGANVLTF.

This sequence joins TRBV10-2 and TRBJ2-4; D call uncertain. CDR1 WSHSY and CDR2 SAAADI come from the germline V gene. The V end was cut by 3 bases, the J end by 2 bases, with 5 bases between. CDR3 length: 13 amino acids. This CDR3 reads CASSDSPKNIQYF. DNA for the CDR3: TGCGCCAGCAGTGACAGCCCCAAAAACATTCAGTACTTC.

The genes are TRBV30 and TRBJ2-1, with D perhaps matching TRBD2 (5 bases). The CDR3 covers 12 residues. The V end was cut by 3 bases, the J end by 10 bases, with 13 bases between. Germline values: CDR1 GTSNPN, CDR2 SVGIG (reference sequence). CDR3 sequence reads: CAWRRAGGEQFF. Written as DNA, the CDR3 is TGTGCCTGGAGGAGGGCGGGTGGCGAGCAGTTCTTC.

The V and J genes are TRBV4-1 and TRBJ2-3; 12 bases line up with TRBD2. CDR1 and CDR2 from the germline V gene are MGHRA and YSYEKL. CDR3 length equals 16 residues. V dropped 2 bases and J dropped 6; count of bases not matched to a gene: 6. In DNA, the CDR3 is TGCGCCAGCAGCCAACGGACTAGCGGGGTGCGGGATACGCAGTATTTT. This translates into CASSQRTSGVRDTQYF.

The V gene is TRBV6-1, the J gene TRBJ2-5; D gene uncertain. Trimming removed 8 bases from V and 7 bases from J, with 23 bases in between. CDR3 size: 15 residues. Germline values: CDR1 MNHNS, CDR2 SASEGT. CDR3: CASGPSWAATPTQYF. DNA for the CDR3: TGTGCCAGCGGACCTTCTTGGGCAGCCACCCCGACCCAGTACTTC.

This chain connects TRBV18 to TRBJ2-1; 10 nucleotides match TRBD2. The J segment lost 6 bases and the V segment lost 1 base, leaving 12 bases of the junction unmatched. The CDR3 is made up of 18 amino acids. The germline V gene has CDR1 KGHSH and CDR2 LQKENI. The CDR3 bases are TGTGCCAGCTCACCACGGACCTTAGGGACTAGCGTTCCCAATGAGCAGTTCTTC. Its protein product is CASSPRTLGTSVPNEQFF.

This clone was found a few times. The genes are TRBV6-5 and TRBJ2-5; 8 bases fit TRBD2. The germline gives CDR1 MNHEY, CDR2 SVGAGI. The CDR3 length is 15 residues. Unmatched junction bases numbered 4, after V lost 0 bases and J lost 4 bases. CDR3 protein: CASSYSGTSRETQYF. DNA for the CDR3: TGTGCCAGCAGTTACTCCGGGACTAGTCGAGAGACCCAGTACTTC.

This chain uses TRBV28 with TRBJ2-2; 7 bases agree with TRBD1. V lost 5 bases, J lost 1 base, and 7 bases stayed unmatched. CDR3 length: 16 amino acids. Germline V gene lookup returns CDR1 MDHEN and CDR2 SYDVKM. CDR3 in DNA: TGTGCCAGCAGTAGTACAGGGGAATTGAACACCGGGGAGCTGTTTTTT. It yields the protein CASSSTGELNTGELFF.

This clone was recorded a few times. V gene TRBV5-1 combines with J gene TRBJ2-7; 8 nucleotides line up with TRBD2. CDR1 and CDR2 from the germline V gene are SGHRS and YFSETQ. The CDR3 length is 14 residues. V was pared by 2 bases and J by 2 bases, with 3 bases of the junction left unmatched. The CDR3 DNA is TGCGCCAGCAGCTTCCGGGGGGGAACCTACGAGCAGTACTTC. Translation gives CASSFRGGTYEQYF. The variable domain in full, completed from reference TRBV5-1 and TRBJ2-7, reads KAGVTQTPRYLIKTRGQQVTLSCSPISGHRSVSWYQQTPGQGLQFLFEYFSETQRNKGNFPGRFSGRQFSNSRSEMNVSTLELGDSALYLCASSFRGGTYEQYFGPGTRLTVT.

The chain couples TRBV6-4 to TRBJ2-3; either TRBD1 or TRBD2 may supply D (5 bases each). The CDR3 covers 14 residues. The germline gives CDR1 MRHNA, CDR2 SNTAGT. Trimming shortened V by 6 bases and J by 6 bases, and 16 bases separated the two germline ends. The CDR3 here is CASSGTGGSDTQYF. The CDR3 coding sequence is TGTGCCAGCAGCGGGACGGGCGGATCGGATACGCAGTATTTT.

This chain connects TRBV5-1 to TRBJ2-2; 10 bases are shared with TRBD2. V shed 4 bases and J 5 bases; nucleotides not matched to a gene: 5. This CDR3 has 15 amino acids. Germline lookup yields CDR1 SGHRS and CDR2 YFSETQ. This CDR3 reads CASSEASGSTGELFF. DNA for the CDR3: TGCGCCAGCAGCGAGGCTAGCGGGAGTACCGGGGAGCTGTTTTTT.

The chain uses TRBV5-1 and TRBJ2-2; D may be TRBD1 (6 bases). Germline CDR1 reads SGHRS; CDR2 reads YFSETQ. The CDR3 consists of 15 residues. Trimming left V 0 bases short and J 5 bases short, with 11 bases between. In nucleotides, the CDR3 is TGCGCCAGCAGCTTGGCAGCAGGGGATACCGGGGAGCTGTTTTTT. This encodes CASSLAAGDTGELFF.

This chain joins TRBV5-1 and TRBJ2-5; TRBD2 aligns across 13 bases. After removal of 7 bases from V and 5 bases from J, the junction contained 8 bases not matched to a gene. This CDR3 comprises 15 residues. Germline lookup yields CDR1 SGHRS and CDR2 YFSETQ. This CDR3 is CASAGSTSGRETQYF. For the CDR3, the DNA is TGCGCCAGCGCCGGTTCGACTAGCGGGAGGGAGACCCAGTACTTC.

The rearrangement joins TRBV10-3 to TRBJ2-7, with D hard to call. The germline V gene encodes CDR1 ENHRY and CDR2 SYGVKD. This CDR3 contains 12 residues. Trimming removed 1 base at V and 5 bases at J, with 6 bases between. CDR3 region: CAISEYRNEQYF. The CDR3 DNA reads as TGTGCCATCAGTGAGTATAGGAACGAGCAGTACTTC.

V and J are TRBV11-2 and TRBJ2-7; no reliable D call. The germline V gene encodes CDR1 SGHAT and CDR2 FQNNGV. The CDR3 loop spans 12 amino acids. The ends were cut back, 4 bases at V and 3 bases at J, with 7 bases in the middle. As DNA, the CDR3 is TGTGCCAGCAGCTGGGCCCTCTACGAGCAGTACTTC. Amino acids: CASSWALYEQYF.

The rearrangement links TRBV4-1 to TRBJ1-6; D is uncertain. V lost 0 bases and J lost 7, with 7 bases in between. The CDR3 spans 14 residues. Germline V gene data show CDR1 as MGHRA and CDR2 as YSYEKL. The CDR3 DNA sequence: TGCGCCAGCAGCCAAGATCGAGGGAATTCACCCCTCCACTTT. Residues: CASSQDRGNSPLHF.

A single count supports this clone. This sequence joins TRBV2 and TRBJ1-2, with D perhaps TRBD1 (6 bases). V was shortened by 5 bases and J by 2 bases, with 9 bases between the two germline ends. The CDR3 runs 13 residues. Germline CDR1 is SNHLY and CDR2 is FYNNEI. The CDR3 protein is CASSWTENYGYTF. In nucleotides, the CDR3 is TGTGCCAGCAGTTGGACAGAGAACTATGGCTACACCTTC.

This chain uses TRBV6-5 with TRBJ2-2; no clear D gene. V was pared by 5 bases and J by 7 bases, with 11 bases between. The CDR3 covers 13 residues. Looked up from germline, CDR1 is MNHEY and CDR2 is SVGAGI. The CDR3 DNA follows: TGTGCCAGCAGTCCCGGGCCGGGCGGGGAGCTGTTTTTT. It specifies CASSPGPGGELFF.

The chain uses TRBV5-1 and TRBJ1-5; TRBD1 is a possible D gene (5 bases). This CDR3 region has 15 residues. V was trimmed by 0 bases and J by 2 bases, leaving 9 bases between them. From germline, CDR1 is SGHRS and CDR2 YFSETQ. In DNA form, the CDR3 reads TGCGCCAGCAGCTTGGGGCAGGGAGGCAATCAGCCCCAGCATTTT. Translated, it gives CASSLGQGGNQPQHF.

This chain uses TRBV18 with TRBJ1-3; D not resolved. V lost 4 bases to trimming and J lost 0 bases, with 13 bases between them. From germline, CDR1 is KGHSH and CDR2 LQKENI. The CDR3 sequence is 16 residues long. As DNA, the CDR3 is TGTGCCAGCTCACTGGAGGTCTCTCTCTCTGGAAACACCATATATTTT. It encodes CASSLEVSLSGNTIYF. The whole variable domain, remainder taken from reference TRBV18 and TRBJ1-3, is NAGVMQNPRHLVRRRGQEARLRCSPMKGHSHVYWYRQLPEEGLKFMVYLQKENIIDESGMPKERFSAEFPKEGPSILRIQQVVRGDSAAYFCASSLEVSLSGNTIYFGEGSWLTVV.